This is a list of T cell receptor beta chains from one sample in a study of blood T cell repertoires in COVID-19. Method: immunoSEQ multiplex PCR; TCRdb's copy keeps in-frame clones and lacks some. The sample consists of some 150,000 clones, roughly 90% of them appearing once. Sample: peripheral blood. The receptor source for this set is a man between 60 and 75 years old with acute or convalescent COVID-19. Each CDR3 is given with its conserved first and last residue. The D gene is left open where the match is weak. Clone size is stated in some rows and not others, as once, few, many or a class when expanded.

d_gene | j_gene | v_gene | abundance | CDR3aa | CDR3nt
TRBD1 | TRBJ1-2 | TRBV12-3/TRBV12-4 | . | CASSEGQGSSYTF | TGTGCCAGCAGTGAAGGACAGGGGAGTAGCTACACCTTC
. | TRBJ2-7 | TRBV12-3/TRBV12-4 | few | CASSPQMSYEQYF | TGTGCCAGCAGTCCCCAAATGTCCTACGAGCAGTACTTC
. | TRBJ2-7 | TRBV6-5 | . | CASSYSGRSSYEQYF | TGTGCCAGCAGTTACTCGGGGAGAAGCTCCTACGAGCAGTACTTC
. | TRBJ2-2 | TRBV19 | . | CASDRSSGTGELFF | TGTGCCAGTGATCGTTCCTCGGGCACCGGGGAGCTGTTTTTT
TRBD1 | TRBJ1-1 | TRBV6-2/TRBV6-3 | . | CASSTGTGGKAFF | TGTGCCAGCAGTACAGGAACAGGGGGGAAAGCTTTCTTT
. | TRBJ1-1 | TRBV7-9 | . | CASRQGEFTEAFF | TGTGCCAGCAGACAAGGGGAATTCACTGAAGCTTTCTTT
TRBD1 | TRBJ2-3 | TRBV7-9 | . | CASSLQTGTRDTQYF | TGTGCCAGCAGCTTACAGACAGGGACCAGAGATACGCAGTATTTT
TRBD1 | TRBJ1-1 | TRBV6-2/TRBV6-3 | . | CASSRDRANTEAFF | TGTGCCAGCAGCCGAGACAGGGCGAACACTGAAGCTTTCTTT
TRBD1 | TRBJ1-2 | TRBV27 | . | CASSQIKPGQVGYGYTF | TGTGCCAGCAGTCAAATAAAACCGGGACAGGTAGGCTATGGCTACACCTTC
. | TRBJ1-1 | TRBV7-9 | . | CASSLGTQAQAFF | TGTGCCAGCAGCTTAGGCACCCAGGCGCAAGCTTTCTTT
. | TRBJ1-2 | TRBV30 | . | CAWSGDSGYRYTF | TGTGCCTGGAGTGGAGACAGTGGTTATCGCTACACCTTC
TRBD1 | TRBJ1-1 | TRBV9 | . | CASSQGARGNTEAFF | TGTGCCAGCAGCCAGGGGGCGCGGGGGAACACTGAAGCTTTCTTT
TRBD1 | TRBJ1-4 | TRBV6-5 | . | CASSGQETNEKLFF | TGTGCCAGCAGCGGACAGGAGACTAATGAAAAACTGTTTTTT
TRBD1 | TRBJ1-2 | TRBV7-2 | . | CASSLDRGGYTF | TGTGCCAGCAGCCTAGACAGGGGTGGCTACACCTTC
TRBD2 | TRBJ2-3 | TRBV7-3 | . | CASSLAGGPMDTQYF | TGTGCCAGCAGCCTAGCGGGGGGCCCGATGGATACGCAGTATTTT
TRBD1 | TRBJ2-7 | TRBV6-5 | . | CASRRQDRAYEQYF | TGTGCCAGCAGGAGACAAGACAGGGCCTACGAGCAGTACTTC
. | TRBJ1-1 | TRBV5-6 | . | CASSLKSGGNTEAFF | TGTGCCAGCAGCTTGAAATCGGGGGGGAACACTGAAGCTTTCTTT
. | TRBJ1-4 | TRBV12-3/TRBV12-4 | . | CASTRGSNEKLFF | TGTGCCAGCACCCGGGGATCTAATGAAAAACTGTTTTTT
TRBD1 | TRBJ1-4 | TRBV12-3/TRBV12-4 | once | CASSQGADEKLFF | TGTGCCAGCAGCCAGGGGGCGGATGAAAAACTGTTTTTT
. | TRBJ1-1 | TRBV7-9 | . | CASSLEGRTDPNTEAFF | TGTGCCAGCAGCTTAGAGGGTCGGACAGACCCGAACACTGAAGCTTTCTTT
TRBD1 | TRBJ1-2 | TRBV5-1 | . | CASSPGQGAYYGYTF | TGCGCCAGCAGTCCGGGACAGGGGGCATACTATGGCTACACCTTC
TRBD1 | TRBJ2-2 | TRBV24-1 | once | CAARDSSTGELFF | TGTGCCGCCAGGGACAGCTCAACCGGGGAGCTGTTTTTT
. | TRBJ2-5 | TRBV24-1 | . | CATSGKGRETQYF | TGTGCCACCAGTGGAAAGGGGCGGGAGACCCAGTACTTC
TRBD1 | TRBJ2-7 | TRBV5-1 | once | CASSRTGTGGSEQYF | TGCGCCAGCTCCCGAACCGGGACAGGGGGCAGCGAGCAGTACTTC
. | TRBJ1-1 | TRBV3-1/TRBV3-2 | . | CASSRGGSEAFF | TGTGCCAGCAGCCGGGGGGGGTCTGAAGCTTTCTTT
TRBD1 | TRBJ2-7 | TRBV7-9 | . | CASSPGQGTKSYEQYF | TGTGCCAGCAGCCCCGGACAGGGGACAAAATCCTACGAGCAGTACTTC
TRBD2 | TRBJ2-7 | TRBV18 | once | CASSPGGDREQYF | TGTGCCAGCTCACCAGGGGGGGATCGGGAGCAGTACTTC
. | TRBJ2-3 | TRBV4-1 | . | CASSQVVIKIVPLVALTDTQYF | TGCGCCAGCAGCCAAGTAGTCATCAAGATCGTGCCTCTTGTAGCCCTCACAGATACGCAGTATTTT